The rows below give T cell receptor beta chains drawn from one sample of a study of neurological immune-mediated disorders. TCRdb fed the 5' RACE reads into MiXCR, producing one record per CDR3 protein. The sample has about 46,000 distinct CDR3 sequences, approximately 10% seen once. Sequenced: PBMCs. The receptors originated from a man between 65 and 79 years old with HTLV-1-associated myelopathy (HAM/TSP). Each CDR3 is given with its conserved first and last residue. D genes are given only for firm matches. Size values are once, few and many counts, or a class for expanded clones, and some rows have none.

J | D | size | V | CDR3 | DNA
TRBJ1-2 | . | many | TRBV20-1 | CSALTVPNGYTF | TGCAGTGCTCTGACAGTTCCGAATGGCTACACCTTC
TRBJ2-3 | TRBD2 | medium-sized | TRBV15 | CATSTGLAGVTDTQYF | TGTGCCACCAGCACAGGACTAGCGGGAGTCACAGATACGCAGTATTTT
TRBJ1-6 | . | . | TRBV7-8 | CASGFPPDPGLVALHF | TGTGCCAGCGGCTTCCCTCCGGACCCTGGCCTCGTAGCCCTCCACTTT
TRBJ2-2 | . | . | TRBV2 | CASSEQGMGELFF | TGTGCCAGCAGTGAACAGGGTATGGGGGAGCTGTTTTTT
TRBJ1-1 | . | many | TRBV11-1 | CASSLAGGTEAFF | TGTGCCAGCAGCTTGGCAGGAGGTACTGAAGCTTTCTTT
TRBJ2-3 | TRBD2 | many | TRBV5-5 | CASSLAGGTYTQYF | TGTGCCAGCAGCTTAGCGGGAGGTACCTATACGCAGTATTTT
TRBJ2-1 | . | medium-sized | TRBV5-6 | CASSLIDRYNEQFF | TGTGCCAGCAGCTTGATCGACCGATACAATGAGCAGTTCTTC
TRBJ1-1 | . | many | TRBV7-2 | CASSLAVWGEAFF | TGTGCCAGCAGCTTAGCGGTCTGGGGTGAAGCTTTCTTT
TRBJ2-7 | TRBD1 | many | TRBV20-1 | CSATVTGVIYEQYF | TGCAGTGCTACCGTGACAGGGGTTATCTACGAGCAGTACTTC
TRBJ2-5 | . | many | TRBV20-1 | CSARAQAETQYF | TGCAGTGCTAGAGCACAGGCGGAGACCCAGTACTTC
TRBJ1-5 | . | many | TRBV20-1 | CSASRVGEPQHF | TGCAGTGCTTCGAGGGTAGGGGAGCCCCAGCATTTT
TRBJ1-2 | TRBD1 | many | TRBV20-1 | CSARETGITF | TGCAGTGCTAGGGAGACAGGGATAACCTTC
TRBJ2-7 | . | medium-sized | TRBV20-1 | CSARVGAEQYF | TGCAGTGCTAGAGTGGGAGCCGAGCAGTACTTC
TRBJ1-3 | . | many | TRBV20-1 | CSAPSGSGNTIYF | TGCAGTGCCCCGTCGGGGTCCGGAAACACCATATATTTT
TRBJ1-2 | . | many | TRBV5-1 | CASSWDPLTNYGYTF | TGCGCCAGCAGCTGGGACCCGTTAACTAACTATGGCTACACCTTC
TRBJ2-1 | TRBD2 | medium-sized | TRBV20-1 | CSARHSAPDRGAYNEQFF | TGCAGTGCTAGACACTCGGCTCCTGACCGGGGGGCCTACAATGAGCAGTTCTTC
TRBJ2-7 | TRBD2 | many | TRBV20-1 | CSAKGTSGRKEQYF | TGCAGTGCTAAGGGGACTAGCGGGAGGAAAGAGCAGTACTTC
TRBJ2-2 | . | many | TRBV5-4 | CASALSRGAGELFF | TGTGCCAGCGCCCTCTCGAGGGGGGCCGGGGAGCTGTTTTTT
TRBJ2-3 | TRBD1 | many | TRBV28 | CASSLDRADTQYF | TGTGCCAGCAGTCTGGACAGGGCAGATACGCAGTATTTT
TRBJ2-7 | . | many | TRBV6-1 | CASSVGRTYEQYF | TGTGCCAGCAGTGTTGGCAGGACCTACGAGCAGTACTTC
TRBJ1-1 | TRBD1 | many | TRBV9 | CASSVSGGGIAFF | TGTGCCAGCAGCGTATCAGGAGGGGGCATAGCTTTCTTT
TRBJ2-3 | TRBD2 | many | TRBV7-3 | CASSFRGGATDTQYF | TGTGCCAGCAGCTTTCGGGGGGGGGCCACAGATACGCAGTATTTT
TRBJ2-7 | . | many | TRBV12-3/TRBV12-4 | CASSLAREQYF | TGTGCCAGCAGCCTAGCGCGCGAGCAGTACTTC